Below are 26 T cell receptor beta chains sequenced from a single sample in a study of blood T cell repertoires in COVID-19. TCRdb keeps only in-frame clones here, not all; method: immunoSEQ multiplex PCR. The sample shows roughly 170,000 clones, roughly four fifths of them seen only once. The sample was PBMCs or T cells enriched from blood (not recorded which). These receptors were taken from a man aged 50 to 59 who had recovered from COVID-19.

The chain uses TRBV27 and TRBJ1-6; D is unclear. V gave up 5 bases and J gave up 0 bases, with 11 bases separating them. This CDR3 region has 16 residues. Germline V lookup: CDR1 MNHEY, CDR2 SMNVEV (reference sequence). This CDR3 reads CASSPRLSSYNSPLHF. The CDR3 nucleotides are TGTGCCAGCAGTCCTCGCCTTAGCTCCTATAATTCACCCCTCCACTTT.

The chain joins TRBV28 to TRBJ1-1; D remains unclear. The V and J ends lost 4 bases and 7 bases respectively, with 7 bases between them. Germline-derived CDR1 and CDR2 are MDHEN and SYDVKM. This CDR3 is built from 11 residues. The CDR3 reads CASSSNYEAFF. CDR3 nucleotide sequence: TGTGCCAGCAGTTCGAACTATGAAGCTTTCTTT.

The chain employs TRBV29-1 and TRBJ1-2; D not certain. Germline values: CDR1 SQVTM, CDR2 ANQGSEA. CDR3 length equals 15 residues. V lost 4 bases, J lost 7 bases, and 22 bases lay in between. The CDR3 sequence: CSVVPQAARNGGYTF. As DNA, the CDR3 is TGCAGCGTTGTTCCTCAGGCAGCCCGGAATGGTGGCTACACCTTC. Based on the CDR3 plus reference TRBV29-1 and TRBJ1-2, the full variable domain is SAVISQKPSRDICQRGTSLTIQCQVDSQVTMMFWYRQQPGQSLTLIATANQGSEATYESGFVIDKFPISRPNLTFSTLTVSNMSPEDSSIYLCSVVPQAARNGGYTFGSGTRLTVV.

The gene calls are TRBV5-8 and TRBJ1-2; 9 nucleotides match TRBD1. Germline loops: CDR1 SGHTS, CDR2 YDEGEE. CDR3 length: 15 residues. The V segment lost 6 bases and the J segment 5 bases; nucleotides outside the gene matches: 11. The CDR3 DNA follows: TGTGCCAGCACCCGACCCACAGGGGGCGCGTATGGCTACACCTTC. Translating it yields CASTRPTGGAYGYTF.

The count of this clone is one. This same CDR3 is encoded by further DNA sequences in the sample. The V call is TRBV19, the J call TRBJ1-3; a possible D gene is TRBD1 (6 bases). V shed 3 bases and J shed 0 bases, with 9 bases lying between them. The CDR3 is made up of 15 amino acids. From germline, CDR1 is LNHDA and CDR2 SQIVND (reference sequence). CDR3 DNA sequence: TGTGCCAGTAGTATGAGGACAGTCTCTGGAAACACCATATATTTT. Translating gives CASSMRTVSGNTIYF. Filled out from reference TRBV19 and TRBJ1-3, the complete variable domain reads DGGITQSPKYLFRKEGQNVTLSCEQNLNHDAMYWYRQDPGQGLRLIYYSQIVNDFQKGDIAEGYSVSREKKESFPLTVTSAQKNPTAFYLCASSMRTVSGNTIYFGEGSWLTVV.

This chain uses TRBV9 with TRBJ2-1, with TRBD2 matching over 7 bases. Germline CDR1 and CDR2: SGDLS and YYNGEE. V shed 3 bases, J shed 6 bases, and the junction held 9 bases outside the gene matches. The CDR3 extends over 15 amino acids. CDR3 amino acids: CASSAARGVFNEQFF. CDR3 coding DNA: TGTGCCAGCAGCGCCGCCCGGGGGGTCTTCAATGAGCAGTTCTTC.

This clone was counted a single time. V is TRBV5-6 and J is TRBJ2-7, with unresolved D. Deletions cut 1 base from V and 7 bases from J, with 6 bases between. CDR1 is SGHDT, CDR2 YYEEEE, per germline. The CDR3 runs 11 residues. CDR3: CASSLSSEQYF. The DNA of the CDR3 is TGTGCCAGCAGCTTGTCCTCGGAGCAGTACTTC. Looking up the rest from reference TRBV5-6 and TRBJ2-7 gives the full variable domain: DAGVTQSPTHLIKTRGQQVTLRCSPKSGHDTVSWYQQALGQGPQFIFQYYEEEERQRGNFPDRFSGHQFPNYSSELNVNALLLGDSALYLCASSLSSEQYFGPGTRLTVT.

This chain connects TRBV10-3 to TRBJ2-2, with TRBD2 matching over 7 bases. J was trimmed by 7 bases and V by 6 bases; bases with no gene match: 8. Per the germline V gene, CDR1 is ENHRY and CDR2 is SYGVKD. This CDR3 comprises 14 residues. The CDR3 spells CAISRLAGGGELFF. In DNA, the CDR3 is TGTGCCATCAGCCGACTAGCCGGCGGCGGGGAGCTGTTTTTT.

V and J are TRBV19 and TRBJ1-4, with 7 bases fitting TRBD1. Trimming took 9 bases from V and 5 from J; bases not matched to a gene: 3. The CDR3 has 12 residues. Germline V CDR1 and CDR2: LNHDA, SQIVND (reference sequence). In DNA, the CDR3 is TGTGCCAGCCAGACAGGGAATGAAAAACTGTTTTTT. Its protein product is CASQTGNEKLFF.

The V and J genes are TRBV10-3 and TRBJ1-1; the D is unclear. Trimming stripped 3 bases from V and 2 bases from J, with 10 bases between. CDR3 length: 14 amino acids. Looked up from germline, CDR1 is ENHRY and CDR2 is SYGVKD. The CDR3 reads CAISDGRGNTEAFF. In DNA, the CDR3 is TGTGCCATCAGTGATGGCCGGGGAAACACTGAAGCTTTCTTT.

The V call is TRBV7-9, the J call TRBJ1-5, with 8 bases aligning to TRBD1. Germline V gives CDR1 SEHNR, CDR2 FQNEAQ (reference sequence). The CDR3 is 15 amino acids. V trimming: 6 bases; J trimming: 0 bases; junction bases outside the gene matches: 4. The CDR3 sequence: CASSRTGISNQPQHF. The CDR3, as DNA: TGTGCCAGCAGTCGGACAGGGATTAGCAATCAGCCCCAGCATTTT.

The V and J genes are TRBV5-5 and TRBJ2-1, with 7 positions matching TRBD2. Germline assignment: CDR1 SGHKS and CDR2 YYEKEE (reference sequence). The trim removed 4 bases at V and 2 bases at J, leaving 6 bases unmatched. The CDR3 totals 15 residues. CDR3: CASSPAGWTYNEQFF. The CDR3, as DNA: TGTGCCAGCAGCCCAGCGGGGTGGACCTACAATGAGCAGTTCTTC.

As DNA, the CDR3 is TGTGCCATCAGTGACGGGTATCGTACGCAGCAGTACTTC. Translated: CAISDGYRTQQYF. The rearrangement uses TRBV10-3 and TRBJ2-7; D is ambiguous. The germline V gene encodes CDR1 ENHRY and CDR2 SYGVKD. The germline V and J ends were trimmed by 3 bases and 8 bases, with 14 bases remaining between them. This CDR3 is 13 amino acids long.

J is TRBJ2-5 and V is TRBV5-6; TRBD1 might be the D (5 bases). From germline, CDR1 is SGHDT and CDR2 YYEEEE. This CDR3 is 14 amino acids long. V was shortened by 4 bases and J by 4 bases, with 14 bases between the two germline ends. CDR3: CASSHKGAGETQYF. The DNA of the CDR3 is TGTGCCAGCAGCCATAAAGGGGCTGGAGAGACCCAGTACTTC.

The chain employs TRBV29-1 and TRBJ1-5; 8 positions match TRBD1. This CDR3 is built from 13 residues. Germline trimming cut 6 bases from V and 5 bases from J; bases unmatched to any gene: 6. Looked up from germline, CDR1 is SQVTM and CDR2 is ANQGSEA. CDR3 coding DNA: TGCAGCGTAAGCGGGACAGGAGATCAGCCCCAGCATTTT. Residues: CSVSGTGDQPQHF.

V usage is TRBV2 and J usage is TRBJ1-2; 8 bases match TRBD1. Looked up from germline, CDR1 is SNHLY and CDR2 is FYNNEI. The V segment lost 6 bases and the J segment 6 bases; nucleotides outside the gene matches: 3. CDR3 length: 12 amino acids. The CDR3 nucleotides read TGTGCCAGCAGAGAGGACAGGGATGGCTACACCTTC. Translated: CASREDRDGYTF.

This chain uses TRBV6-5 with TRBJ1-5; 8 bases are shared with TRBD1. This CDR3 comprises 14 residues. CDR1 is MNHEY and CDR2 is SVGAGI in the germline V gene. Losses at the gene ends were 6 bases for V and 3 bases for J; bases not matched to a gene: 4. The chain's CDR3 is CASSRTGSNQPQHF. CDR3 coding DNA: TGTGCCAGCAGCCGGACAGGGTCCAATCAGCCCCAGCATTTT.

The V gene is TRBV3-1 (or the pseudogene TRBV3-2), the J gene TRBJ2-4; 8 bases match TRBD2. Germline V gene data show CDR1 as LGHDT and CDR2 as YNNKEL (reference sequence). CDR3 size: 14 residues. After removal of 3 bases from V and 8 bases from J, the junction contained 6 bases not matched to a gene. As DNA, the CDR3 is TGTGCCAGCAGCCATTCAACGGGGGGGCACATTCAGTACTTC. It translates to CASSHSTGGHIQYF.

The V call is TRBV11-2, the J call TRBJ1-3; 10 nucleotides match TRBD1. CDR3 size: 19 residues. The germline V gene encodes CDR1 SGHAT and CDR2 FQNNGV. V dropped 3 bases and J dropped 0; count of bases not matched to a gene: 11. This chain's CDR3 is CASSFRDRGPFVSGNTIYF. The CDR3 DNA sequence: TGTGCCAGCAGCTTCCGGGACAGGGGACCATTTGTCTCTGGAAACACCATATATTTT.

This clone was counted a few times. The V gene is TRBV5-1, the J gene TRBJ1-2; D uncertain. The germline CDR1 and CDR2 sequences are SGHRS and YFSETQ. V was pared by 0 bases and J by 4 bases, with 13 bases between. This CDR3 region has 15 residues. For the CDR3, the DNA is TGCGCCAGCAGCTTGGGGCGGGCGCTTAGCTATGGCTACACCTTC. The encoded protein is CASSLGRALSYGYTF.

CDR3 nucleotides: TGTGCCAGCAGCCCCGACAGGGGGCTAGGGCCCCAGCATTTT. This codes for CASSPDRGLGPQHF. The rearrangement joins TRBV5-6 to TRBJ1-5; 10 nucleotides match TRBD1. There are 14 residues in the CDR3. Trimming removed 4 bases from V and 9 bases from J; junction bases left unmatched: 7. The germline CDR1 and CDR2 sequences are SGHDT and YYEEEE. The full variable domain, with the rest looked up from reference TRBV5-6 and TRBJ1-5, is DAGVTQSPTHLIKTRGQQVTLRCSPKSGHDTVSWYQQALGQGPQFIFQYYEEEERQRGNFPDRFSGHQFPNYSSELNVNALLLGDSALYLCASSPDRGLGPQHFGDGTRLSIL.

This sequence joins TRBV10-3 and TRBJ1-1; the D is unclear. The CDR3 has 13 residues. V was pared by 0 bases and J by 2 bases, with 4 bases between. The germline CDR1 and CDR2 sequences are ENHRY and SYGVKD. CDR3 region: CAISESANTEAFF. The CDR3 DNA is TGTGCCATCAGTGAGTCGGCCAACACTGAAGCTTTCTTT.

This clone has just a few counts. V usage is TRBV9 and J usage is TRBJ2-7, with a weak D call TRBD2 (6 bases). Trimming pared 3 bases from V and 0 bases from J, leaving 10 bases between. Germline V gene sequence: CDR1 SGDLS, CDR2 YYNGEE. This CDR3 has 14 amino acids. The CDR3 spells CASSAGGFSYEQYF. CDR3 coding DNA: TGTGCCAGCAGCGCCGGGGGTTTCTCCTACGAGCAGTACTTC.

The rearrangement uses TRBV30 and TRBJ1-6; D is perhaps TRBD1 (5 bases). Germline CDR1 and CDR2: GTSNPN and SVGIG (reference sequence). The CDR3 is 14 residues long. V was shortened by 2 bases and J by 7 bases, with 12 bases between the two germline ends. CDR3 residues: CAWSWAGKNSPLHF. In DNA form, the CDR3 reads TGTGCCTGGAGTTGGGCAGGGAAAAATTCACCCCTCCACTTT.

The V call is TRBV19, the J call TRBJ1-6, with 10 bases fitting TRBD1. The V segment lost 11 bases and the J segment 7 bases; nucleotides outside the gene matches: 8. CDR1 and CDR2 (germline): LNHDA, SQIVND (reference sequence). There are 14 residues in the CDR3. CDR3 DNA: TGTGCCTCGGGGGACAGGGGATACAATTCACCCCTCCACTTT. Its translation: CASGDRGYNSPLHF.

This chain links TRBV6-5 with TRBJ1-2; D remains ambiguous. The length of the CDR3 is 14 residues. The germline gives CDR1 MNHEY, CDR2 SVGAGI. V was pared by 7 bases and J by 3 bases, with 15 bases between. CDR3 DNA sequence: TGTGCCAGCACGATGCGGGGTCTCGACTATGGCTACACCTTC. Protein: CASTMRGLDYGYTF.